A selection of T cell receptor beta chains follows, all from one sample in a study of T cells in Graves' hyperthyroidism and ophthalmopathy. One entry per CDR3 protein results from TCRdb running MiXCR on the multiplex PCR reads. The table lists 660,000 or so distinct CDR3 sequences, 45% of them singletons. The sequenced material came from peripheral blood or thyroid tissue (not recorded which). Source of these receptors: an adult man with Graves' disease, either hyperthyroidism or ophthalmopathy (not recorded which). Both conserved end residues are part of each CDR3. The order of the fields is D gene, clone size, J gene, V gene, CDR3 DNA, CDR3 protein. The D gene is left open where the match is weak. Where a row states a size, it is once, few, many or the class of an expanded clone; other rows omit it.

. few TRBJ1-1 TRBV4-3 TGCGCCAGCAGCCCCCACACAGGGATCGTAACTGAAGCTTTCTTT CASSPHTGIVTEAFF
. . TRBJ2-7 TRBV7-9 TGTGCCAGCAGCCCGAGTGCGAAGGACCATTCCTTC CASSPSAKDHSF
. few TRBJ1-1 TRBV6-5 TGTGCCAGCAGTCGACAGGCTGGGAACACTGAAGCTTTCTTT CASSRQAGNTEAFF
. few TRBJ1-1 TRBV20-1 TGCAGTGCTAGTATTGGGCAGGAAAACACTGAAGCTTTCTTT CSASIGQENTEAFF
TRBD1 . TRBJ1-2 TRBV5-1 TGCGCCAGCAGCTCCGGGACAGGGGTAAATGGCTACACCTTC CASSSGTGVNGYTF
. . TRBJ2-2 TRBV11-2 TGTGCCAGCAGCCTCGAAAGCCCCGGGGAGCTGTTTTTT CASSLESPGELFF
TRBD1 . TRBJ1-5 TRBV19 TGTGCCAGTAGTAGGGACAGGAGGGAGCCCCAGCATTTT CASSRDRREPQHF
TRBD1 . TRBJ2-7 TRBV7-2 TGTGCCAGCAGCCTCCGGGACAGGGACGGTCAGTACTTC CASSLRDRDGQYF
. once TRBJ1-2 TRBV11-1 TGTGCCAGCAGTGAGCCAGGACGGAGCTATGGCTACACCTTC CASSEPGRSYGYTF
. . TRBJ1-4 TRBV9 TGTGCCAGCAGCGTAGGGGGGGGGGCCGGAGAAAAACTGTTTTTT CASSVGGGAGEKLFF
. . TRBJ1-1 TRBV5-1 TGCGCCAGCAGCTTGGCGGAGACAGCCACGGACACTGAAGCTTTCTTT CASSLAETATDTEAFF
. . TRBJ1-2 TRBV29-1 TGCAGCTTCGGAGGGATGGATGGCTACACCTTC CSFGGMDGYTF
TRBD1 . TRBJ1-1 TRBV4-1 TGCGCCAGCAGCCAGAACCGGGACAGGGTCACTGAAGCTTTCTTT CASSQNRDRVTEAFF
. . TRBJ2-5 TRBV7-4 TGTGCCAGCAGCTTTGAGGGAGGGGGGACGGAGACCCAGTACTTC CASSFEGGGTETQYF
. . TRBJ1-1 TRBV10-3 TGTGCCATCAGATCAGGGACGGGGAACACTGAAGCCTTCTTT CAIRSGTGNTEAFF
TRBD2 many TRBJ2-7 TRBV7-2 TGTGCCAGCAGCCTTACGACTAGCGGGAGATACGAGCAGTACTTC CASSLTTSGRYEQYF
. . TRBJ2-7 TRBV7-2 TGTGCCAGCAGCACTGGACAGCCTTCCTACGAGCAGTACTTC CASSTGQPSYEQYF
TRBD1 . TRBJ1-6 TRBV5-4 TGTGCCAGCAATCCGACAGGGCGTACGTCACCCCTCCACTTT CASNPTGRTSPLHF
. . TRBJ1-1 TRBV29-1 TGCAGCGTAGGGGGGGTGCTGAACACTGAAGCTTTCTTT CSVGGVLNTEAFF
TRBD1 few TRBJ1-2 TRBV19 TGTGCCAGTAGTGTAGACAGGGGGCGAGATGGCTACACCTTC CASSVDRGRDGYTF
. many TRBJ2-7 TRBV7-2 TGTGCCAGCAGCTTAGTGAACAGTTACGAGCAGTACTTC CASSLVNSYEQYF
TRBD1 . TRBJ1-5 TRBV19 TGTGCCAGTAGTACGGGGACAGCCAATAGCAATCAGCCCCAGCATTTT CASSTGTANSNQPQHF
TRBD1 . TRBJ2-6 TRBV20-1 TGCAGTGCTACCGGGACAGGGTCTGGGGCCAACGTCCTGACTTTC CSATGTGSGANVLTF
. . TRBJ2-5 TRBV15 TGTGCCACCAGCAGAGGGACTAATCAGCCCCAGTACTTC CATSRGTNQPQYF
. . TRBJ2-7 TRBV20-1 TGCAGTGCTAGTGGGTGGGGGGCCGCCTACGAGCAGTACTTC CSASGWGAAYEQYF